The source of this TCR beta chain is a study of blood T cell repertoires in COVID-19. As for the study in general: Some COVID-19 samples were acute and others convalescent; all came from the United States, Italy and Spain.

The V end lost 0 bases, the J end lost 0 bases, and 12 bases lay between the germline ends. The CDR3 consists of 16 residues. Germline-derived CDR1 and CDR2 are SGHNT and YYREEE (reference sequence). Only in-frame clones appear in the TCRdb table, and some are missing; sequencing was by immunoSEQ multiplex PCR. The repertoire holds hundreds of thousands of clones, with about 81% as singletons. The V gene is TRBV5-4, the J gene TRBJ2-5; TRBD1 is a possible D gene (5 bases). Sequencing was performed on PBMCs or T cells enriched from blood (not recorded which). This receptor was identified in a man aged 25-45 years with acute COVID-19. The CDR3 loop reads CASSLEGLRYQETQYF. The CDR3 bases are TGTGCCAGCAGCTTGGAGGGGCTAAGGTACCAAGAGACCCAGTACTTC.